Below are 24 T cell receptor beta chains sequenced from a single sample in a study of identical twins. Using its own MiXCR run on the 5' RACE reads, TCRdb lists one record per CDR3 protein. In the table there are under 900,000 distinct CDR3 sequences, about 20% of which are singletons. The sample also formed part of further work on T cells expressing NK-cell markers.

The specimen sequenced was PBMCs. These receptors were taken from a woman between 18 and 30 years old in good health.

This clonotype occurred many times. The genes are TRBV29-1 and TRBJ2-3; TRBD1 agrees at 12 bases. The germline gives CDR1 SQVTM, CDR2 ANQGSEA. The J segment lost 4 bases and the V segment lost 6 bases, leaving 5 bases of the junction unmatched. CDR3 size: 14 residues. Here the CDR3 reads CSVGTGGSSDTQYF. CDR3 coding DNA: TGCAGCGTCGGGACAGGGGGCAGTTCAGATACGCAGTATTTT.

The chain uses TRBV14 and TRBJ2-1; no firm D call. Trimming left V 3 bases short and J 9 bases short, with 9 bases between. The CDR3 is made up of 12 amino acids. Germline V gives CDR1 SGHDN, CDR2 FVKESK. CDR3 DNA sequence: TGTGCCAGCAGCCAGCCGGCACGTGAGCAGTTCTTC. Translating it yields CASSQPAREQFF.

The chain links TRBV5-1 to TRBJ2-3, with D maybe TRBD2 (6 bases). Per the germline V gene, CDR1 is SGHRS and CDR2 is YFSETQ. V lost 0 bases to trimming and J lost 3 bases, with 14 bases between them. This CDR3 has 16 residues. CDR3 sequence reads: CASSLAGLLGTDTQYF. CDR3 coding DNA: TGCGCCAGCAGCTTGGCTGGACTATTGGGGACAGATACGCAGTATTTT.

To note about this clonotype: Being one base from a much bigger clone, this may be a read error. V is TRBV12-3 or TRBV12-4 and J is TRBJ2-5; D is unresolved. This CDR3 contains 11 residues. V lost 5 bases to trimming and J lost 5 bases, with 6 bases between them. The CDR3 DNA follows: TGTGCCAGCAGTGTAACGGAGACCCAGTACTTC. Translating it yields CASSVTETQYF.

This clonotype has only a few counts. The chain joins TRBV18 to TRBJ2-1; no reliable D call. The V and J ends lost 3 bases and 4 bases respectively, with 7 bases between them. CDR1 is KGHSH, CDR2 LQKENI, per germline. CDR3 length: 13 residues. The DNA of the CDR3 is TGTGCCAGCTCACCCGCCTGGTACAATGAGCAGTTCTTC. Translation: CASSPAWYNEQFF.

V is TRBV7-3 and J is TRBJ2-1; D not resolved. V lost 1 base, J lost 4 bases, and 8 bases lay in between. The CDR3 contains 14 residues. The V gene's germline CDR1 is SGHTA and CDR2 FQGTGA. CDR3 bases: TGTGCCAGCAGCTTAATGGCAGATTACAATGAGCAGTTCTTC. As protein: CASSLMADYNEQFF. The entire variable domain, with the rest obtained from reference TRBV7-3 and TRBJ2-1, is as follows: GAGVSQTPSNKVTEKGKYVELRCDPISGHTALYWYRQSLGQGPEFLIYFQGTGAADDSGLPNDRFFAVRPEGSVSTLKIQRTERGDSAVYLCASSLMADYNEQFFGPGTRLTVL.

The J gene is TRBJ2-5, the V gene TRBV20-1; the D is unclear. In germline, CDR1 is DFQATT, CDR2 SNEGSKA (reference sequence). CDR3 size: 17 residues. Deletions cut 0 bases from V and 1 base from J, with 18 bases between. The CDR3 protein is CSARDRLLSLFQETQYF. In DNA form, the CDR3 reads TGCAGTGCTAGAGATCGTCTGCTATCTTTGTTCCAAGAGACCCAGTACTTC.

The chain is built from TRBV12-3 or TRBV12-4 and TRBJ1-5; D possibly corresponds to TRBD1 (6 bases). This CDR3 region has 14 residues. V was pared by 7 bases and J by 3 bases, with 13 bases between. In nucleotides, the CDR3 is TGTGCCAGCACCTTGACAGGTATCAATCAGCCCCAGCATTTT. Protein product: CASTLTGINQPQHF.

The genes are TRBV20-1 and TRBJ2-7, with unresolved D. V lost 5 bases and J 0 bases, leaving 11 bases between the germline ends. Germline assignment: CDR1 DFQATT and CDR2 SNEGSKA (reference sequence). The CDR3 has 13 amino acids. This chain's CDR3 is CSARTTVSYEQYF. The CDR3 DNA sequence: TGCAGTGCTCGCACGACCGTCTCCTACGAGCAGTACTTC.

V usage is TRBV10-3 and J usage is TRBJ2-3; the D is unclear. There are 13 residues in the CDR3. Deletions cut 4 bases from V and 6 bases from J, with 11 bases between. Germline CDR1 is ENHRY and CDR2 is SYGVKD. The DNA of the CDR3 is TGTGCCATCAGTGGGACCCTTGTCGATACGCAGTATTTT. It yields the protein CAISGTLVDTQYF.

V gene TRBV29-1 combines with J gene TRBJ1-1; 7 nucleotides line up with TRBD1. CDR1 is SQVTM and CDR2 is ANQGSEA in the germline V gene. The CDR3 runs to 13 residues. The V and J ends lost 5 bases and 0 bases, in that order; junction bases with no gene match: 3. CDR3 amino acids: CSVNRGLNTEAFF. The CDR3 DNA reads as TGCAGCGTTAACAGGGGTTTGAACACTGAAGCTTTCTTT.

As to this clonotype: Sequence at one end of the junction differs from germline and may be a read error. This sequence joins TRBV20-1 and TRBJ1-5, with TRBD1 as a possible D gene (5 bases). The CDR3 consists of 16 residues. The germline V gene has CDR1 DFQATT and CDR2 SNEGSKA (reference sequence). The CDR3 nucleotides are TGCAGTGCTTCTCGGATCCAGGGCTATAGCGATCAGCCCCAGCATTTT. Translated: CSASRIQGYSDQPQHF.

This clonotype was seen only a few times. The V gene is TRBV18, the J gene TRBJ2-7; 8 bases agree with TRBD1. Per germline, CDR1 KGHSH and CDR2 LQKENI. The CDR3 has 14 residues. Trimming removed 7 bases from V and 2 bases from J; junction bases left unmatched: 7. The CDR3 sequence is CASCRDRQAYEQYF. The CDR3 nucleotides read TGTGCCAGCTGCCGGGACAGGCAAGCCTACGAGCAGTACTTC.

This clonotype has a handful of counts. V gene TRBV2 combines with J gene TRBJ2-1; D uncertain. Between the trimmed V and J ends, which lost 11 bases and 0 bases, there was a span of 11 bases. The CDR3 is 13 residues long. In germline, CDR1 is SNHLY, CDR2 FYNNEI. This chain's CDR3 is CASCGDSYNEQFF. DNA for the CDR3: TGTGCCTCGTGCGGAGACTCCTACAATGAGCAGTTCTTC.

The table lists this clonotype with a few counts. The chain links TRBV5-5 to TRBJ2-3; perhaps D is TRBD1 or TRBD2 (6 bases each). This CDR3 is 15 amino acids long. V was cut by 4 bases and J by 8 bases, with 20 bases left in between. CDR1 is SGHKS and CDR2 is YYEKEE in the germline V gene (reference sequence). CDR3 in DNA: TGTGCCAGCAGCCCGGACCTAGGGGGGCGAGGTACGCAGTATTTT. Translated: CASSPDLGGRGTQYF.

The rearrangement links TRBV14 to TRBJ2-2; tentatively, D is TRBD1 or TRBD2 (5 bases each). Between the trimmed V and J ends, which lost 0 bases and 5 bases, there was a span of 13 bases. The CDR3 totals 16 residues. The germline V gene has CDR1 SGHDN and CDR2 FVKESK. The CDR3 loop is CASSQDLGWGTGELFF. As DNA, the CDR3 is TGTGCCAGCAGCCAAGATCTGGGCTGGGGGACCGGGGAGCTGTTTTTT. Drawing the rest from reference TRBV14 and TRBJ2-2, the complete variable domain is EAGVTQFPSHSVIEKGQTVTLRCDPISGHDNLYWYRRVMGKEIKFLLHFVKESKQDESGMPNNRFLAERTGGTYSTLKVQPAELEDSGVYFCASSQDLGWGTGELFFGEGSRLTVL.

A few counts support this clonotype. This chain uses TRBV20-1 with TRBJ2-1, with D possibly called TRBD1 or TRBD2 (5 bases each). In germline, CDR1 is DFQATT, CDR2 SNEGSKA (reference sequence). This CDR3 has 14 residues. Trimming took off 5 bases at V and 8 bases at J, with 19 bases between the two ends. The CDR3 region has the DNA TGCAGTGCTCCCCGGGACCACCCGTTAGATGAGCAGTTCTTC. Translating it yields CSAPRDHPLDEQFF.

This clonotype was counted a few times. The chain combines TRBV20-1 with TRBJ2-7; 8 positions agree with TRBD2. After removal of 6 bases from V and 7 bases from J, the junction contained 17 bases not matched to a gene. Germline V gene data show CDR1 as DFQATT and CDR2 as SNEGSKA (reference sequence). The CDR3 has 15 amino acids. CDR3 nucleotides: TGCAGTGCCGCCTTCGCGGGACTAGAGCCTCGAGAGCAGTACTTC. Protein: CSAAFAGLEPREQYF.

This clonotype was seen a handful of times. CDR3 in DNA: TGTGCCATCACTAGCGACGCTGCTTACGAGCAGTACTTC. Its protein product is CAITSDAAYEQYF. This rearrangement joins TRBV10-3 to TRBJ2-7, with D perhaps matching TRBD2 (6 bases). The germline V and J ends were trimmed by 7 bases and 4 bases, with 14 bases remaining between them. This CDR3 is built from 13 residues. Germline V gives CDR1 ENHRY, CDR2 SYGVKD.

This clonotype was seen only a few times. V is TRBV6-5 and J is TRBJ2-1; weak D call: TRBD2 (7 bases). V was cut by 2 bases and J by 0 bases, with 11 bases left in between. The CDR3 extends over 16 amino acids. Germline values: CDR1 MNHEY, CDR2 SVGAGI. Written as DNA, the CDR3 is TGTGCCAGCAGTTACGGGAGGGGGTACTCCTACAATGAGCAGTTCTTC. As protein: CASSYGRGYSYNEQFF.

This clonotype was detected a few times. The gene calls are TRBV20-1 and TRBJ2-5; 9 bases are shared with TRBD1. Germline V CDR1 and CDR2: DFQATT, SNEGSKA (reference sequence). V gave up 7 bases and J gave up 5 bases; unmatched junction bases: 11. There are 14 residues in the CDR3. The CDR3 region has the DNA TGCAGTGGCCACGGACAGGGGATCGGGGAGACCCAGTACTTC. It encodes CSGHGQGIGETQYF.

This chain links TRBV29-1 with TRBJ2-5; perhaps TRBD1 as D (6 bases). CDR1 and CDR2 (germline): SQVTM, ANQGSEA. The CDR3 has 14 amino acids. The V and J ends lost 7 bases and 5 bases respectively, with 20 bases between them. This CDR3 reads CSAAGTSPTETQYF. CDR3 sequence (DNA): TGCAGCGCTGCCGGGACATCTCCAACGGAGACCCAGTACTTC.

V and J are TRBV4-3 and TRBJ1-1; 8 bases fit TRBD1. This CDR3 region has 14 residues. Looked up from germline, CDR1 is LGHNA and CDR2 is YSLEER. With V trimmed by 4 bases and J by 7 bases, 8 bases remained unmatched. The CDR3 loop is CASSPRTGGGEAFF. CDR3 in DNA: TGCGCCAGCAGCCCCCGTACAGGGGGTGGTGAAGCTTTCTTT.

This chain links TRBV5-1 with TRBJ2-7; TRBD2 agrees at 8 bases. The CDR3 has 15 residues. The J segment lost 5 bases and the V segment lost 0 bases, leaving 7 bases of the junction unmatched. CDR1 and CDR2 from the germline V gene are SGHRS and YFSETQ. The CDR3 DNA sequence: TGCGCCAGCAGCTTGGTTGGCCCGGGAGGGAACGAGCAGTACTTC. Its translation: CASSLVGPGGNEQYF.